These T cell receptor beta chains were read from a single sample in a study of T cell responses to AZD1222 COVID-19 vaccine. Repertoires were generated with immunoSEQ multiplex PCR, while TCRdb's copy carries only in-frame clones and drops some. The data show fewer than 120,000 clones, with about 90% seen just once and about 15% held by the top ten. The sample was peripheral blood, taken 28 days after the second AZD1222 dose. Source of these receptors: an adult who received the AZD1222 COVID-19 vaccine. CDR3s include the opening cysteine and the closing phenylalanine or tryptophan. D genes are given only for firm matches. Clone size is not always given. Where it is, it says once, few, many or a class for expanded clones.

CDR3 DNA,CDR3 protein,V gene,J gene,clone size,D gene
TGTGCCAGCAAAAGTCGGGGGTTTGGTAGTAATCAGCCCCAGCATTTT,CASKSRGFGSNQPQHF,TRBV2,TRBJ1-5,.,.
TGTGCCAGCAGCTGGACAGGCTTCTCTGGAAACACCATATATTTT,CASSWTGFSGNTIYF,TRBV7-8,TRBJ1-3,.,TRBD1
TGCGCCAGCAGTATTACTAGCGGGAGGAGTGAGCAGTTCTTC,CASSITSGRSEQFF,TRBV10-1,TRBJ2-1,.,TRBD2
TGTGCCAGCAGCCTACCAAGGACAGATACGCAGTATTTT,CASSLPRTDTQYF,TRBV5-4,TRBJ2-3,.,.
TGCGCCAGCAGCTTGACCACCGTGGAGGGCCGAAGCACAGATACGCAGTATTTT,CASSLTTVEGRSTDTQYF,TRBV5-1,TRBJ2-3,.,.
TGTGCCAGCAGCTTGGTCAGGCAGGGTAGCACAGATACGCAGTATTTT,CASSLVRQGSTDTQYF,TRBV5-4,TRBJ2-3,once,.
TGTGCCAGTAGTTCCGACAGGGATTATAACTATGGCTACACCTTC,CASSSDRDYNYGYTF,TRBV19,TRBJ1-2,once,TRBD1
TGTGCCATCAGTCGCGCCAAGACTGAAGCTTTCTTT,CAISRAKTEAFF,TRBV10-3,TRBJ1-1,.,.
TGTGCCAGCAGCCAAGATCCCACGGTGGCGAGGGGCAAAGAGACCCAGTACTTC,CASSQDPTVARGKETQYF,TRBV3-1/TRBV3-2,TRBJ2-5,.,.
TGCAGCGTCGGCGACACAATAAATCAGCCCCAGCATTTT,CSVGDTINQPQHF,TRBV29-1,TRBJ1-5,.,.
TGTGCCAGCAGTGAAGTTCGGACAGGGACCTACGAGCAGTACTTC,CASSEVRTGTYEQYF,TRBV6-1,TRBJ2-7,.,TRBD1
TGTGCCAGCTCAACCGGCTATGGCTACACCTTC,CASSTGYGYTF,TRBV25-1,TRBJ1-2,.,.
TGTGCCAGCAGTTTTGGCGGGGGAGCAAGCTATGGCTACACCTTC,CASSFGGGASYGYTF,TRBV28,TRBJ1-2,.,.
TGCGCCAGCAGCCCCGACAGGCTTAATGAAAAACTGTTTTTT,CASSPDRLNEKLFF,TRBV5-1,TRBJ1-4,.,.
TGTGCCAGCACCTTTGAGGCGAACCACGAGCAGTACTTC,CASTFEANHEQYF,TRBV2,TRBJ2-7,once,.
TGTGCCAGCTCACCGAGCCCCCCGGGGTATGGTCAGCCCCAGCATTTT,CASSPSPPGYGQPQHF,TRBV18,TRBJ1-5,.,.
TGTGCCAGCAGCTTCGTTGGGCGGGGCCCCAATCAGCCCCAGCATTTT,CASSFVGRGPNQPQHF,TRBV7-2,TRBJ1-5,.,.
TGTGCCAGCAGTCAGGGCCTTCGGTCTAACTATGGCTACACCTTC,CASSQGLRSNYGYTF,TRBV6-5,TRBJ1-2,few,.
TGCGCCAGCAGCACACCGGGGGACAATGAGCAGTTCTTC,CASSTPGDNEQFF,TRBV5-1,TRBJ2-1,.,.
TGTGCCAGCACCGACAGGGCGCTCAGCACAGATACGCAGTATTTT,CASTDRALSTDTQYF,TRBV19,TRBJ2-3,.,TRBD1
TGTGCCAGCAGTTCAGCTACCGACCGCGTCGGCTACACCTTC,CASSSATDRVGYTF,TRBV6-5,TRBJ1-2,.,.
TGTGCCAGCAGCAAGGGACTAGCGGGAGGCGATGAGCAGTTCTTC,CASSKGLAGGDEQFF,TRBV5-8,TRBJ2-1,.,TRBD2
TGTGCCAGCAGTTTACTCATGAACACTGAAGCTTTCTTT,CASSLLMNTEAFF,TRBV27,TRBJ1-1,once,.
TGTGCCAGCAGTTTAAATTGGCAAGAGACCCAGTACTTC,CASSLNWQETQYF,TRBV12-3/TRBV12-4,TRBJ2-5,.,.
TGTGCCACCAACGAAGCTAACTATGGCTACACCTTC,CATNEANYGYTF,TRBV10-3,TRBJ1-2,once,.
TGTGCCAGCAGCCCGGGGTGGGGGGAGCCTCAGCCCCAGCATTTT,CASSPGWGEPQPQHF,TRBV9,TRBJ1-5,.,.
TGTGCCAGCAGAACCGGGACAGTGAACACTGAAGCTTTCTTT,CASRTGTVNTEAFF,TRBV6-5,TRBJ1-1,.,TRBD1